Each of the 18 T cell receptor beta chains below was sequenced from the same sample in a study of blood T cell repertoires in COVID-19. Some clones are missing from TCRdb's copy, which holds only in-frame ones; the method was immunoSEQ multiplex PCR. The data contain over 150,000 clones, around 90% of them singletons. Sequenced: peripheral blood. Receptor source: a middle-aged man with active or convalescent COVID-19.

The chain has TRBV5-1 and TRBJ2-1; a weak D match, TRBD1 (5 bases). Germline V gene data show CDR1 as SGHRS and CDR2 as YFSETQ. This CDR3 has 13 residues. The V gene lost 2 bases and the J gene lost 9 bases, with 12 bases spanning the gap. CDR3 sequence reads: CASSFHVGVEQFF. CDR3 in DNA: TGCGCCAGCAGCTTTCACGTAGGGGTTGAGCAGTTCTTC.

The J gene is TRBJ1-2, the V gene TRBV19; TRBD1 aligns across 9 bases. The trim removed 6 bases at V and 4 bases at J, leaving 9 bases unmatched. The CDR3 sequence is 15 residues long. Germline lookup yields CDR1 LNHDA and CDR2 SQIVND (reference sequence). CDR3 in DNA: TGTGCCAGTAGGACGGACAGGGGTCGGGGCTATGGCTACACCTTC. Its protein is CASRTDRGRGYGYTF.

This clone showed up just once. The CDR3 DNA follows: TGTGCCAGCAGCCAAGTGGCGGACAGGGGGAACACCGGGGAGCTGTTTTTT. Translating it yields CASSQVADRGNTGELFF. The chain links TRBV4-2 to TRBJ2-2, with 9 positions matching TRBD1. V was clipped by 1 base and J by 1 base; unmatched bases: 4. The CDR3 totals 17 residues. Germline V gene data show CDR1 as LGHNA and CDR2 as YNFKEQ.

This sequence joins TRBV29-1 and TRBJ2-3, with a possible D match to TRBD2 (6 bases). Germline V gene lookup returns CDR1 SQVTM and CDR2 ANQGSEA. V was clipped by 0 bases and J by 4 bases, with 8 bases between them. The CDR3 sequence is 13 residues long. The CDR3 region is CSVEDSSADTQYF. CDR3 nucleotides: TGCAGCGTTGAAGACTCTAGCGCAGATACGCAGTATTTT.

The rearrangement uses TRBV28 and TRBJ2-2; 7 bases fit TRBD2. This CDR3 spans 15 amino acids. Germline CDR1 is MDHEN and CDR2 is SYDVKM. V shed 6 bases, J shed 6 bases, and the junction held 10 bases outside the gene matches. CDR3 in DNA: TGTGCCAGCAGGAGCTGGGGCGCGGGGGCCGGGGAGCTGTTTTTT. It is translated as CASRSWGAGAGELFF.

The rearrangement links TRBV6-1 to TRBJ2-7; a possible D gene is TRBD1 (5 bases). Per germline, CDR1 MNHNS and CDR2 SASEGT. V lost 2 bases and J 6 bases, leaving 14 bases between the germline ends. The CDR3 spans 14 residues. The DNA of the CDR3 is TGTGCCAGCAGTGAAAGGGGCCGGGTCGGCGAGCAGTACTTC. It codes for CASSERGRVGEQYF.

The chain has TRBV11-2 and TRBJ2-6, with 9 positions matching TRBD2. V trimming: 5 bases; J trimming: 13 bases; junction bases outside the gene matches: 3. This CDR3 comprises 12 residues. CDR1 and CDR2 from the germline V gene are SGHAT and FQNNGV. CDR3 sequence: CASSLSGGVLTF. CDR3 DNA: TGTGCCAGCAGCCTCAGCGGGGGGGTCCTGACTTTC.

The chain links TRBV12-3 or TRBV12-4 to TRBJ2-5, with 7 bases aligning to TRBD2. V shed 3 bases and J 4 bases; nucleotides not matched to a gene: 2. CDR3 size: 13 residues. The CDR3 is CASSFAGVETQYF. CDR3 nucleotides: TGTGCCAGCAGTTTTGCGGGGGTAGAGACCCAGTACTTC.

The chain combines TRBV25-1 with TRBJ1-1; D call uncertain. Germline V gene lookup returns CDR1 MGHDK and CDR2 SYGVNS. This CDR3 has 13 amino acids. The V and J ends lost 7 bases and 4 bases respectively, with 13 bases between them. CDR3 in DNA: TGTGCCAGCACCGTAGAGCTTGGCACTGAAGCTTTCTTT. Translation: CASTVELGTEAFF.

In this sample, this clone turned up a few times. The chain recombines TRBV29-1 with TRBJ1-1; 9 bases align to TRBD1. Losses at the gene ends were 6 bases for V and 0 bases for J; bases not matched to a gene: 5. Germline V gene sequence: CDR1 SQVTM, CDR2 ANQGSEA. This CDR3 comprises 14 residues. The CDR3 sequence: CSVDRGGMNTEAFF. CDR3 nucleotides: TGCAGCGTGGACAGGGGAGGTATGAACACTGAAGCTTTCTTT.

The chain joins TRBV28 to TRBJ1-6, with 8 bases lining up with TRBD1. CDR3 length: 15 amino acids. J gave up 7 bases and V 3 bases, and 5 bases lay outside the gene matches. Germline values: CDR1 MDHEN, CDR2 SYDVKM. In DNA form, the CDR3 reads TGTGCCAGCAGTTTTCTCGGGACAGGAAATTCACCCCTCCACTTT. Its protein is CASSFLGTGNSPLHF.

The chain recombines TRBV11-3 with TRBJ2-2; 9 positions match TRBD1. Germline V gives CDR1 SGHNT, CDR2 YENEEA. There are 17 residues in the CDR3. Trimming took 5 bases from V and 3 from J; bases not matched to a gene: 10. Written as DNA, the CDR3 is TGTGCCAGCAGCGTACAGGGGGCCACCTTCGACACCGGGGAGCTGTTTTTT. It yields the protein CASSVQGATFDTGELFF. The variable domain in full, completed from reference TRBV11-3 and TRBJ2-2, reads EAGVVQSPRYKIIEKKQPVAFWCNPISGHNTLYWYLQNLGQGPELLIRYENEEAVDDSQLPKDRFSAERLKGVDSTLKIQPAELGDSAVYLCASSVQGATFDTGELFFGEGSRLTVL.

CDR3 residues: CASGFAGIRNQPQHF. DNA for the CDR3: TGTGCCAGCGGCTTCGCAGGGATCAGAAATCAGCCCCAGCATTTT. This rearrangement joins TRBV3-1 (or the pseudogene TRBV3-2) to TRBJ1-5; tentative D call: TRBD1 (5 bases). Germline lookup yields CDR1 LGHDT and CDR2 YNNKEL (reference sequence). V lost 8 bases, J lost 4 bases, and 18 bases lay in between. This CDR3 is 15 amino acids long.

Only one count was recorded for this clone. The V call is TRBV4-3, the J call TRBJ2-6; D is uncertain. This CDR3 spans 18 amino acids. Trimming cost V 1 base and J 1 base, with 14 bases left between them. CDR1 is LGHNA, CDR2 YSLEER, per germline. This chain's CDR3 is CASSQVLNAGSGANVLTF. CDR3 sequence (DNA): TGCGCCAGCAGCCAAGTCCTGAATGCAGGTTCTGGGGCCAACGTCCTGACTTTC.

Here the CDR3 reads CASSRQETSTDTQYF. The CDR3 DNA is TGTGCCAGCAGTAGACAGGAAACTAGCACAGATACGCAGTATTTT. V is TRBV27 and J is TRBJ2-3; a weak D match, TRBD1 (6 bases). The CDR3 contains 15 residues. Germline values: CDR1 MNHEY, CDR2 SMNVEV (reference sequence). V was clipped by 5 bases and J by 0 bases, with 12 bases between them.

The CDR3 nucleotides are TGCAGTACAGGGACAGGGACTGAAGCTTTCTTT. Amino acid sequence: CSTGTGTEAFF. The J gene is TRBJ1-1, the V gene TRBV20-1; 9 positions agree with TRBD1. Germline V gene lookup returns CDR1 DFQATT and CDR2 SNEGSKA (reference sequence). Unmatched junction bases numbered 3, after V lost 8 bases and J lost 5 bases. The CDR3 totals 11 residues.

The chain uses TRBV7-8 and TRBJ1-6; D uncertain. Germline lookup yields CDR1 SGHVS and CDR2 FQNEAQ. Between the trimmed V and J ends, which lost 5 bases and 6 bases, there was a span of 11 bases. CDR3 length: 14 residues. The CDR3 protein is CASSPPGGNSPLHF. In nucleotides, the CDR3 is TGTGCCAGCAGCCCCCCCGGAGGTAATTCACCCCTCCACTTT.

The chain employs TRBV7-2 and TRBJ2-1; 15 nucleotides agree with TRBD2. Germline CDR1 reads SGHTA; CDR2 reads FQGNSA. CDR3 length: 19 amino acids. V shed 5 bases and J 2 bases; nucleotides not matched to a gene: 10. This CDR3 is CASSTRTSGGAGTYNEQFF. CDR3 DNA: TGTGCCAGCAGCACCCGGACTAGCGGGGGGGCCGGGACCTACAATGAGCAGTTCTTC.